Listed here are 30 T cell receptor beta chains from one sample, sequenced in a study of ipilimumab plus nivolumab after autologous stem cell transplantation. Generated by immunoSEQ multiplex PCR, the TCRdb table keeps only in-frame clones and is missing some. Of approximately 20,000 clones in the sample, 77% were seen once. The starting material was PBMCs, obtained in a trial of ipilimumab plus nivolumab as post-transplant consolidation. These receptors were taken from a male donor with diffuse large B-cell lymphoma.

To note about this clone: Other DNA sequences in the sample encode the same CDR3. The CDR3 DNA reads TGTGCCAGCAGTTACTCGGGAGGAGAGCAGTTCTTC. It encodes CASSYSGGEQFF. V gene TRBV6-5 combines with J gene TRBJ2-1; TRBD2 might be the D (6 bases). The V and J ends lost 0 bases and 10 bases respectively, with 7 bases between them. The CDR3 length is 12 residues. The germline V gene has CDR1 MNHEY and CDR2 SVGAGI.

In DNA form, the CDR3 reads TGCGCCAGCAGAGAACGGACAGATGGCACTGAAGCTTTCTTT. Its protein is CASRERTDGTEAFF. V usage is TRBV5-1 and J usage is TRBJ1-1; TRBD1 might be the D (6 bases). The CDR3 is 14 amino acids. V was clipped by 5 bases and J by 4 bases, with 15 bases between them. The germline CDR1 and CDR2 sequences are SGHRS and YFSETQ.

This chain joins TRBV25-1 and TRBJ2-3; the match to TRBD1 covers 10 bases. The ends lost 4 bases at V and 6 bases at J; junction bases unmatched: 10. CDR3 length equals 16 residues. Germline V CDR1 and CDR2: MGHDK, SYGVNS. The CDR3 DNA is TGTGCCAGCAGTGCAACCGGGACAGGGGCCGTGGATACGCAGTATTTT. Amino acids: CASSATGTGAVDTQYF. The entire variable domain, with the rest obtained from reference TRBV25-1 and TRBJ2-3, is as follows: EADIYQTPRYLVIGTGKKITLECSQTMGHDKMYWYQQDPGMELHLIHYSYGVNSTEKGDLSSESTVSRIRTEHFPLTLESARPSHTSQYLCASSATGTGAVDTQYFGPGTRLTVL.

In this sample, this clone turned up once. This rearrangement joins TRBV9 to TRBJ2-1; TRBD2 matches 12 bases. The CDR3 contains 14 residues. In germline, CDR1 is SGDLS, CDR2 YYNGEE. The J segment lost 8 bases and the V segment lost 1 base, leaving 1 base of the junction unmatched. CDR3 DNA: TGTGCCAGCAGCGTACTAGCGGGGGGGCATGAGCAGTTCTTC. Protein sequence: CASSVLAGGHEQFF. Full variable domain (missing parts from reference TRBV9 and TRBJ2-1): DSGVTQTPKHLITATGQRVTLRCSPRSGDLSVYWYQQSLDQGLQFLIQYYNGEERAKGNILERFSAQQFPDLHSELNLSSLELGDSALYFCASSVLAGGHEQFFGPGTRLTVL.

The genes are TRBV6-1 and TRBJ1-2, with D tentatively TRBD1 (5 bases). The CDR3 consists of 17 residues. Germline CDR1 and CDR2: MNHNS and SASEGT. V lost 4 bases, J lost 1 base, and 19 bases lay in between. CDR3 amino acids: CASSVSQGSQFNYGYTF. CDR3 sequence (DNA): TGTGCCAGCAGTGTTTCTCAGGGCAGTCAATTTAACTATGGCTACACCTTC.

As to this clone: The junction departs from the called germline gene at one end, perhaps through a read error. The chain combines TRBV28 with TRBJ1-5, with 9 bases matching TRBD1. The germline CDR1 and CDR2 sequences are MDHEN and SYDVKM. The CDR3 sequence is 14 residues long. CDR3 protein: CASSSGQGKQPQHF. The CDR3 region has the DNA TGTGCCAGCAGTTCGGGACAGGGCAAACAGCCCCAGCATTTT.

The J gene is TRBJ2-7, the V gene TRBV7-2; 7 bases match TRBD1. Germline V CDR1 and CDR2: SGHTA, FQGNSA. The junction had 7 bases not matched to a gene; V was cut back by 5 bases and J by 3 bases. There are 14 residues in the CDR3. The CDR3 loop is CASSPDRDNYEQYF. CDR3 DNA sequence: TGTGCCAGCAGCCCCGACAGGGATAACTACGAGCAGTACTTC.

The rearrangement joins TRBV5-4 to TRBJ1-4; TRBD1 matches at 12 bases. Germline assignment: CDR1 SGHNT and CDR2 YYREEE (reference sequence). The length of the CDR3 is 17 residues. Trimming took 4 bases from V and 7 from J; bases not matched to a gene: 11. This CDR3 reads CASSTEGQGAIGEKLFF. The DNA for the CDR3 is TGTGCCAGCAGCACGGAGGGACAGGGGGCTATAGGTGAAAAACTGTTTTTT. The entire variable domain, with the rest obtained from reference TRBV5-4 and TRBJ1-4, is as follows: ETGVTQSPTHLIKTRGQQVTLRCSSQSGHNTVSWYQQALGQGPQFIFQYYREEENGRGNFPPRFSGLQFPNYSSELNVNALELDDSALYLCASSTEGQGAIGEKLFFGSGTQLSVL.

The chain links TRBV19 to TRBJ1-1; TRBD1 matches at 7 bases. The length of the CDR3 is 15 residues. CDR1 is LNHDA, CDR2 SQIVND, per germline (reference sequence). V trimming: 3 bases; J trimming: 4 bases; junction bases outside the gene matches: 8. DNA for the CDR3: TGTGCCAGTAGTATGCGGACAGGACCTTTCACTGAAGCTTTCTTT. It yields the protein CASSMRTGPFTEAFF. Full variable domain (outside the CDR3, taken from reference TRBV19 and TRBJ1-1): DGGITQSPKYLFRKEGQNVTLSCEQNLNHDAMYWYRQDPGQGLRLIYYSQIVNDFQKGDIAEGYSVSREKKESFPLTVTSAQKNPTAFYLCASSMRTGPFTEAFFGQGTRLTVV.

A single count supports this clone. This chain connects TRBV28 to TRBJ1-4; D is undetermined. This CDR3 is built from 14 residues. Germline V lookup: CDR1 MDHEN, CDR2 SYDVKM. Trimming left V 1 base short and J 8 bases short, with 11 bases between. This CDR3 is CASSLSGVGEKLFF. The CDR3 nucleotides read TGTGCCAGCAGTTTATCCGGGGTTGGCGAAAAACTGTTTTTT.

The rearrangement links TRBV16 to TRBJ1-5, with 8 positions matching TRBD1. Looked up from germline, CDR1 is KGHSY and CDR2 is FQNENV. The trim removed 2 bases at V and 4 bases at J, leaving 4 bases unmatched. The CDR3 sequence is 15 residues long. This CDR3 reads CASSQLGQGNQPQHF. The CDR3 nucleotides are TGTGCCAGCAGCCAACTCGGACAGGGTAATCAGCCCCAGCATTTT.

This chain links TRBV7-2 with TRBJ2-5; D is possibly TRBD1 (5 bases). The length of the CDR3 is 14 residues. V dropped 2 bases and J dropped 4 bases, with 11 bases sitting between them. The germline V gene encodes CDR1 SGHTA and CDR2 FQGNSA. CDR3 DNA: TGTGCCAGCAGCTTACGGGCTAGGGGAGAGACCCAGTACTTC. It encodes CASSLRARGETQYF.

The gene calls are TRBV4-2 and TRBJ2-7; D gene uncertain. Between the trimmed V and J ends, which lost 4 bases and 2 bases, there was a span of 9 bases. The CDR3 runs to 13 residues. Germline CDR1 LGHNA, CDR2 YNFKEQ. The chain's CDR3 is CASSLITAYEQYF. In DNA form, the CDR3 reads TGTGCCAGCAGCCTGATTACCGCCTACGAGCAGTACTTC.

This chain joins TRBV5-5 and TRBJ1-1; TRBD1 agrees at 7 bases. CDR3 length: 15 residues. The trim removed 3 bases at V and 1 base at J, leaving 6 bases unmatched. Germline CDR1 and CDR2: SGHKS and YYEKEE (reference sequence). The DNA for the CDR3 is TGTGCCAGCAGCTCGGACAGGTTGGGGAACACTGAAGCTTTCTTT. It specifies CASSSDRLGNTEAFF.

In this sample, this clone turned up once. CDR3 coding DNA: TGTGCCAGCAGATTACGGGACAGGGATGGTACTGAAGCTTTCTTT. Its protein product is CASRLRDRDGTEAFF. This chain links TRBV5-8 with TRBJ1-1; 9 nucleotides line up with TRBD1. This CDR3 spans 15 amino acids. CDR1 is SGHTS, CDR2 YDEGEE, per germline. The V segment lost 5 bases and the J segment 5 bases; nucleotides outside the gene matches: 10.

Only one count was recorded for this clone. This CDR3 is CASSSRDLATNEKLFF. Here the CDR3 DNA reads TGTGCCAGCAGTTCCCGGGACCTTGCAACTAATGAAAAACTGTTTTTT. The chain couples TRBV27 to TRBJ1-4; D is perhaps TRBD1 (5 bases). Germline CDR1 reads MNHEY; CDR2 reads SMNVEV (reference sequence). With 4 bases removed from V and 0 bases from J, the gap between germline ends came to 12 bases. The CDR3 is made up of 16 amino acids.

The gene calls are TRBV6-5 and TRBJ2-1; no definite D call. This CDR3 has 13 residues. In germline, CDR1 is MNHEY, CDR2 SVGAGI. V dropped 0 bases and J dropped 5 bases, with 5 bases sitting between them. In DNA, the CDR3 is TGTGCCAGCAGTTACTCCCAAAACAATGAGCAGTTCTTC. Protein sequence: CASSYSQNNEQFF.

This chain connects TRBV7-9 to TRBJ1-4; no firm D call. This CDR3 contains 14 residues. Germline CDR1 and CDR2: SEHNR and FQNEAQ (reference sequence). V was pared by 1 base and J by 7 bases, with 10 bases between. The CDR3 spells CASSLVGLSEKLFF. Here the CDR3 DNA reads TGTGCCAGCAGCTTAGTCGGCTTGTCTGAAAAACTGTTTTTT.

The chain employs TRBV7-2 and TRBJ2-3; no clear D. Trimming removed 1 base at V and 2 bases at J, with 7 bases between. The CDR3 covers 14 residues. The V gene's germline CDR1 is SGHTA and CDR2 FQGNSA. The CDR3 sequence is CASSLVAATDTQYF. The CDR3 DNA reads TGTGCCAGCAGCTTAGTCGCTGCCACAGATACGCAGTATTTT.

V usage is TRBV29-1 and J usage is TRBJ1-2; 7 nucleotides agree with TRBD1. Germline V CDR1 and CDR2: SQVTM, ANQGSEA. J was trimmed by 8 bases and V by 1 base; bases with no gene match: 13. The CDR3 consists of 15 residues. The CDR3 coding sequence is TGCAGCGTTGAAGGGGGGACAGAAAAACCTCTAGGCTACACCTTC. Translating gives CSVEGGTEKPLGYTF.

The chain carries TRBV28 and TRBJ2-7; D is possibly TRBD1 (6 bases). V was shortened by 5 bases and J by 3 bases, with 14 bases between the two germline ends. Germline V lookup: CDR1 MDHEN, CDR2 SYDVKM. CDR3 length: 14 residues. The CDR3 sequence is CASSHMTGVYEQYF. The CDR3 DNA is TGTGCCAGCAGTCACATGACAGGAGTCTACGAGCAGTACTTC.

CDR3 residues: CASTIPRVLNTEAFF. For the CDR3, the DNA is TGTGCCAGCACGATACCCAGGGTGCTGAACACTGAAGCTTTCTTT. The chain links TRBV28 to TRBJ1-1; D possibly corresponds to TRBD1 (5 bases). CDR3 size: 15 residues. The V and J ends lost 7 bases and 0 bases respectively, with 15 bases between them. CDR1 and CDR2 (germline): MDHEN, SYDVKM.

Written as DNA, the CDR3 is TGTGCCAGCAGCCGCTGGCAGGGCGGCTACACCTTC. Its translation is CASSRWQGGYTF. The chain is built from TRBV5-4 and TRBJ1-2, with D possibly TRBD1 on 5 matching bases. CDR3 length: 12 residues. Deletions cut 4 bases from V and 8 bases from J, with 12 bases between. CDR1 SGHNT and CDR2 YYREEE come from the germline V gene (reference sequence).

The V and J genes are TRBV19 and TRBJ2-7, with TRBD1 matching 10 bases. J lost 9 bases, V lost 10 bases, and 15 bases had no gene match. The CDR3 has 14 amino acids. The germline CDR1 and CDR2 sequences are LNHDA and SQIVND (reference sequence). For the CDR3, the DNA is TGTGCCACCTCTAGGGACAGGGGTATGTCAGGGCAGTACTTC. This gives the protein CATSRDRGMSGQYF.

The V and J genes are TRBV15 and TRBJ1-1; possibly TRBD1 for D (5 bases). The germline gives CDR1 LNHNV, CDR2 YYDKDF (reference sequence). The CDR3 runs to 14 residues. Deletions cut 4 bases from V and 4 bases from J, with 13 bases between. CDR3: CATSNRRTGTEAFF. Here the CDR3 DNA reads TGTGCCACCAGCAACAGGAGAACGGGCACTGAAGCTTTCTTT.

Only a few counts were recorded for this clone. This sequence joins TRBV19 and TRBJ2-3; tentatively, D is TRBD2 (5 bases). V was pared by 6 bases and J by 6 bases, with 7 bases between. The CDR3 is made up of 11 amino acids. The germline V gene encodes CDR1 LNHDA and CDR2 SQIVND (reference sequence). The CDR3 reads CASRRADTQYF. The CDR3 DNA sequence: TGTGCCAGTAGGCGGGCGGATACGCAGTATTTT.

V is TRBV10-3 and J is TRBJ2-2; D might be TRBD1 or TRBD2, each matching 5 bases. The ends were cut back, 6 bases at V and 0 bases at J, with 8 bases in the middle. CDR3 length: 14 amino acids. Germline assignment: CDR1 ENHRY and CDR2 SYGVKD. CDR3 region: CAISRGPNTGELFF. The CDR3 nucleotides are TGTGCCATCAGCCGGGGACCGAACACCGGGGAGCTGTTTTTT.

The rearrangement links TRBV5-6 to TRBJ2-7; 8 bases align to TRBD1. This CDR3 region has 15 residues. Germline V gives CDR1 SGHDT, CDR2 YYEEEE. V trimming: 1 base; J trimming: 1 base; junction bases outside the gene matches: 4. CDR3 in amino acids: CASSLLGQGSYEQYF. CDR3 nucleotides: TGTGCCAGCAGCTTGCTCGGACAGGGATCCTACGAGCAGTACTTC.

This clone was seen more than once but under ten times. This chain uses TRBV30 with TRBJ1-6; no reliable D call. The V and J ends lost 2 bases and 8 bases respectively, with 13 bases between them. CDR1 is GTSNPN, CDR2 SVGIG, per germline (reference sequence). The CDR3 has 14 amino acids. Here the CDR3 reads CAWSYGRRYSPLHF. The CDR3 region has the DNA TGTGCCTGGAGTTACGGTCGGAGGTATTCACCCCTCCACTTT.

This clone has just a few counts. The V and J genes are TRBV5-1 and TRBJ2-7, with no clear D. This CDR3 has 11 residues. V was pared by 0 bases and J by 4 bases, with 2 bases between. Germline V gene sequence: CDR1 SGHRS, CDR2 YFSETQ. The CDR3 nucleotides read TGCGCCAGCAGCTTGGATTACGAGCAGTACTTC. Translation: CASSLDYEQYF.